This T cell receptor beta chain was recovered during a study of blood T cells in healthy people across ages. Through a sample-barcoded 5' primer and a J-beta primer mix, a second PCR was run for 7 to 11 cycles. Every single cDNA molecule received a tag from a template-switch adaptor with 12 random nucleotides. TCRdb re-called the 5' RACE reads through MiXCR, storing one row per CDR3 protein. The sample holds some 1,800,000 distinct CDR3 sequences, 39% seen once. The CDR3 is made up of 12 amino acids. Germline V gene lookup returns CDR1 MNHEY and CDR2 SVGEGT. The ends were cut back, 0 bases at V and 9 bases at J, with 6 bases in the middle.

The material sequenced was blood. This sequence joins TRBV6-2 or TRBV6-3 and TRBJ1-5, with D unclear. The receptor was isolated from a human donor in good health. The CDR3 loop reads CASSYSGLPQHF. DNA of the CDR3: TGTGCCAGCAGTTACTCGGGGTTGCCCCAGCATTTT.